The clone carrying this T cell receptor (beta chain) came up once. The antigen is not known. Distinct nucleotide sequences in the sample also encode this CDR3. CDR3 length equals 14 residues. Germline-derived CDR1 and CDR2 are SGHRS and YFSETQ. The ends were cut back, 0 bases at V and 5 bases at J, with 8 bases in the middle. The data are from a study of shared clonotypes between healthy human individuals. Study-level points and caveats: Sample collection involved blood only; tissue repertoires are likely different. The study found about 5% of naive CD4 clonotypes shared across a handful of donors. A reduction in generation probabilities was seen for non-shared clonotypes relative to those shared by all four donors.

Sequencing used immunoSEQ multiplex PCR; TCRdb keeps in-frame clones, though not all of them. This table holds about 1.5 million clones, 98% found once. This chain connects TRBV5-1 to TRBJ2-2; TRBD1 might be the D (5 bases). Material for sequencing was naive CD4+ T cells sorted from blood. Subset described: CD45RA+ positively selected. The TCR comes from a man aged 25 to 45 in good health. The DNA of the CDR3 is TGCGCCAGCAGCTTGGAAGGGGTTACCGGGGAGCTGTTTTTT. As protein: CASSLEGVTGELFF.